Listed below are T cell receptor beta chains from one sample, sequenced in a study of shared T cell receptors in the human thymus. Sequencing used immunoSEQ multiplex PCR; TCRdb keeps in-frame clones, though not all of them. Found here are some 400,000 clones, approximately 95% of them singletons; the top ten hold roughly 0.02%. The sequencing sample was made of thymocytes. Every receptor here comes from a human donor. Each CDR3 is given with its conserved first and last residue. Each record gives: J gene, CDR3 length, V gene, D gene, clone size, CDR3 protein, CDR3 DNA. D genes are given only for firm matches. Rows may omit the clone size; those that give it use once, few, many or a size class.

TRBJ1-5 | 15 | TRBV25-1 | - | - | CASTPGPYSNQPQHF | TGTGCCAGCACCCCGGGGCCATATAGCAATCAGCCCCAGCATTTT
TRBJ2-2 | 16 | TRBV2 | - | - | CATPIGGRENTGELFF | TGTGCCACCCCGATTGGGGGGCGGGAGAACACCGGGGAGCTGTTTTTT
TRBJ1-5 | 15 | TRBV7-3 | - | few | CASSLTSDGNQPQHF | TGTGCCAGCAGCTTAACCTCCGATGGCAATCAGCCCCAGCATTTT
TRBJ2-7 | 15 | TRBV7-9 | - | - | CASSPGEERSDEQYF | TGTGCCAGCAGCCCTGGGGAGGAACGATCCGACGAGCAGTACTTC
TRBJ2-3 | 17 | TRBV18 | - | - | CASSPEESISSTDTQYF | TGTGCCAGCTCACCAGAAGAGTCCATATCTAGCACAGATACGCAGTATTTT
TRBJ2-4 | 14 | TRBV28 | - | few | CASRLLHAKNIQYF | TGTGCCAGCAGGCTACTCCACGCCAAAAACATTCAGTACTTC
TRBJ2-6 | 15 | TRBV14 | - | - | CASSPPAPGANVLTF | TGTGCCAGCAGCCCGCCGGCCCCAGGGGCCAACGTCCTGACTTTC
TRBJ1-3 | 18 | TRBV11-2 | TRBD1 | - | CASSLVRDRVPSGNTIYF | TGTGCCAGCAGCTTAGTTCGAGACAGGGTCCCCTCTGGAAACACCATATATTTT
TRBJ2-1 | 15 | TRBV5-1 | TRBD2 | once | CASSSRLAGGGGQFF | TGCGCCAGCAGCTCCCGGCTAGCGGGAGGGGGTGGGCAGTTCTTC
TRBJ2-7 | 16 | TRBV18 | TRBD2 | - | CASSPLGLAGPYEQYF | TGTGCCAGCTCACCGTTGGGACTAGCGGGGCCCTACGAGCAGTACTTC
TRBJ1-2 | 11 | TRBV20-1 | - | - | CSASGCYGYTF | TGCAGTGCTAGCGGGTGCTATGGCTACACCTTC
TRBJ2-1 | 12 | TRBV6-1 | TRBD2 | - | CAGQTSGMDLFF | TGTGCCGGACAGACTAGCGGGATGGACCTGTTCTTC
TRBJ2-1 | 19 | TRBV5-6 | TRBD2 | - | CASSSRTSGRWGLGSEQFF | TGTGCCAGCAGCTCTCGGACTAGCGGGAGATGGGGTCTCGGGAGTGAGCAGTTCTTC
TRBJ2-7 | 14 | TRBV7-2 | TRBD2 | - | CASSLGGRSYEQYF | TGTGCCAGCAGCTTGGGCGGGAGGTCCTACGAGCAGTACTTC
TRBJ2-3 | 15 | TRBV27 | - | once | CASTVGQNKGDTQYF | TGTGCCAGCACTGTTGGACAGAACAAGGGAGATACGCAGTATTTT
TRBJ1-1 | 14 | TRBV2 | TRBD1 | - | CASRIGQAGPEAFF | TGTGCCAGCAGGATAGGACAGGCCGGCCCTGAAGCTTTCTTT
TRBJ2-7 | 12 | TRBV25-1 | - | - | CASSEFPYEQYF | TGTGCCAGCAGTGAGTTCCCTTACGAGCAGTACTTC
TRBJ2-7 | 14 | TRBV5-1 | - | - | CASSSSRLGDEQYF | TGCGCCAGCAGTTCTAGCCGCCTAGGCGACGAGCAGTACTTC
TRBJ2-1 | 14 | TRBV11-3 | - | - | CASSLDRRGGEQFF | TGTGCCAGCAGCTTAGACCGCAGGGGTGGAGAGCAGTTCTTC
TRBJ2-1 | 13 | TRBV5-6 | TRBD1 | - | CASTQGVRDEQFF | TGTGCCAGCACCCAGGGGGTTCGGGATGAGCAGTTCTTC
TRBJ2-1 | 16 | TRBV18 | TRBD2 | - | CASSRTSGQGRNEQFF | TGTGCCAGCTCACGGACTAGCGGTCAAGGTAGGAATGAGCAGTTCTTC
TRBJ2-5 | 15 | TRBV5-5 | - | - | CASRGGHRGQETQYF | TGTGCCAGCCGGGGGGGGCACAGGGGCCAAGAGACCCAGTACTTC
TRBJ2-2 | 17 | TRBV28 | TRBD1 | once | CASSTVDRDGCFGELFF | TGTGCCAGCAGCACCGTCGACAGGGATGGGTGCTTCGGGGAGCTGTTTTTT
TRBJ2-7 | 13 | TRBV10-1 | TRBD1 | - | CAPRGPITHEQYF | TGCGCCCCAAGGGGGCCCATCACCCACGAGCAGTACTTC
TRBJ2-2 | 15 | TRBV6-6 | - | - | CASSYPQDPTGELFF | TGTGCCAGCAGTTATCCCCAGGACCCCACCGGGGAGCTGTTTTTT
TRBJ1-2 | 17 | TRBV15 | TRBD1 | - | CATTDERTGAPHYGYTF | TGTGCCACCACCGACGAAAGGACAGGGGCGCCCCACTATGGCTACACCTTC
TRBJ1-5 | 14 | TRBV5-4 | - | - | CASSLRPIDQPQHF | TGTGCCAGCAGCTTGCGACCGATTGACCAGCCCCAGCATTTT
TRBJ1-1 | 19 | TRBV27 | TRBD1 | - | CASSLSPGQGALRDTEAFF | TGTGCCAGCAGTTTGTCACCGGGACAGGGGGCCCTGAGGGACACTGAAGCTTTCTTT
TRBJ2-7 | 16 | TRBV27 | - | few | CASSFGQKRSSYEQYF | TGTGCCAGCAGTTTTGGACAGAAGAGGAGCTCCTACGAGCAGTACTTC
TRBJ1-2 | 19 | TRBV4-3 | - | - | CASSQDTKPAPKTGYGYTF | TGCGCCAGCAGCCAAGATACCAAACCCGCACCAAAGACGGGGTATGGCTACACCTTC
TRBJ2-7 | 16 | TRBV28 | TRBD1 | once | CASSLQGDRVLGEQYF | TGTGCCAGCAGTTTACAAGGGGACAGGGTATTGGGTGAGCAGTACTTC
TRBJ2-1 | 19 | TRBV7-4 | - | - | CASSPPRLGKLMSYNEQFF | TGTGCCAGCAGCCCCCCCCGGTTAGGAAAACTTATGTCCTACAATGAGCAGTTCTTC
TRBJ2-2 | 19 | TRBV18 | - | - | CASSPPGGRRGGLAGELFF | TGTGCCAGCTCACCACCGGGTGGGCGGAGGGGTGGACTGGCCGGGGAGCTGTTTTTT
TRBJ1-1 | 13 | TRBV19 | - | - | CASSTGGNTEAFF | TGTGCCAGTAGTACCGGGGGGAACACTGAAGCTTTCTTT
TRBJ2-1 | 17 | TRBV29-1 | TRBD2 | - | CSVPGLAGRRAYNEQFF | TGCAGCGTTCCCGGACTAGCGGGAAGAAGAGCCTACAATGAGCAGTTCTTC